The rows below give T cell receptor beta chains drawn from one sample of a study of monozygotic twins with inflammatory bowel disease. TCRdb re-called the 5' RACE reads; one entry per CDR3 protein, DNA not given. The sample shows approximately 300,000 distinct CDR3 sequences, and roughly 5.3% sits with its ten largest clones. Sequencing was done on a sample of blood. The receptors were sampled from a human donor with ulcerative colitis or Crohn's disease, or a healthy co-twin of an affected twin (not recorded which). Each CDR3 is given with its conserved first and last residue. Fields, in order: CDR3 protein, J gene, V gene, CDR3 length.

CDR3 protein: CSAGGGFGADTQYF; J gene: TRBJ2-3; V gene: TRBV29-1; CDR3 length: 14
CDR3 protein: CASSPNPTREETQYF; J gene: TRBJ2-5; V gene: TRBV5-5; CDR3 length: 15
CDR3 protein: CASSPGAGAPGQYF; J gene: TRBJ2-7; V gene: TRBV18; CDR3 length: 14
CDR3 protein: CASSLGLAGIVSEQFF; J gene: TRBJ2-1; V gene: TRBV7-2; CDR3 length: 16
CDR3 protein: CAWSDRDRVPYEQYF; J gene: TRBJ2-7; V gene: TRBV30; CDR3 length: 15
CDR3 protein: CASSYNTLASGGELFF; J gene: TRBJ2-2; V gene: TRBV6-5; CDR3 length: 16
CDR3 protein: CASSLYSYEQYF; J gene: TRBJ2-7; V gene: TRBV5-6; CDR3 length: 12
CDR3 protein: CASSPGVGLEQYF; J gene: TRBJ2-7; V gene: TRBV18; CDR3 length: 13
CDR3 protein: CSARDAGGTGSLHF; J gene: TRBJ1-6; V gene: TRBV20-1; CDR3 length: 14
CDR3 protein: CASSVAGPRTEAFF; J gene: TRBJ1-1; V gene: TRBV9; CDR3 length: 14
CDR3 protein: CASSVGQGAQETQYF; J gene: TRBJ2-5; V gene: TRBV7-2; CDR3 length: 15
CDR3 protein: CASGPGLAETETQYF; J gene: TRBJ2-5; V gene: TRBV19; CDR3 length: 15
CDR3 protein: CASSLIDRVDNEQFF; J gene: TRBJ2-1; V gene: TRBV5-8; CDR3 length: 15
CDR3 protein: CSAGGGIVGNTIYF; J gene: TRBJ1-3; V gene: TRBV20-1; CDR3 length: 14
CDR3 protein: CASSPLSRDSAQTQYF; J gene: TRBJ2-5; V gene: TRBV18; CDR3 length: 16
CDR3 protein: CASSLADRVTGNTIYF; J gene: TRBJ1-3; V gene: TRBV7-2; CDR3 length: 16
CDR3 protein: CASSQGGGVNNEQFF; J gene: TRBJ2-1; V gene: TRBV4-3; CDR3 length: 15
CDR3 protein: CASSPGQANSYEQYF; J gene: TRBJ2-7; V gene: TRBV7-7; CDR3 length: 15
CDR3 protein: CASSFETGSTGWNTGELFF; J gene: TRBJ2-2; V gene: TRBV11-1; CDR3 length: 19
CDR3 protein: CASSPPGLAMYNEQFF; J gene: TRBJ2-1; V gene: TRBV18; CDR3 length: 16
CDR3 protein: CASSLALASTDTQYF; J gene: TRBJ2-3; V gene: TRBV5-1; CDR3 length: 15
CDR3 protein: CASSLEAKNTIYF; J gene: TRBJ1-3; V gene: TRBV7-2; CDR3 length: 13
CDR3 protein: CASFEAKDHTF; J gene: TRBJ1-2; V gene: TRBV7-9; CDR3 length: 11
CDR3 protein: CASSLVEGAGEQYF; J gene: TRBJ2-7; V gene: TRBV7-2; CDR3 length: 14
CDR3 protein: CASSPLQGNEQYF; J gene: TRBJ2-7; V gene: TRBV4-2; CDR3 length: 13
CDR3 protein: CASSPPQGWNTEAFF; J gene: TRBJ1-1; V gene: TRBV6-1; CDR3 length: 15